The clone carrying this T cell receptor beta chain was observed many times. Its antigen is still unknown. Per germline, CDR1 SGHTA and CDR2 FQGNSA. The CDR3 contains 14 residues. The junction had 3 bases not matched to a gene; V was cut back by 2 bases and J by 8 bases. The sample comes from a study of Graves' ophthalmopathy and Graves' hyperthyroidism. The study's findings and limits: Blood repertoires reportedly contained most expanded thyroid clonotypes above 0.001 frequency. Ophthalmopathy progression predictions by the model showed nearly 75% specificity and roughly 70% sensitivity.

RNA transcripts were the source from which TCR beta CDR3 regions were amplified. Amplification began with first-round RT-PCR using HTBI primers, then second-round multiplex PCR was performed. TCRdb fed the multiplex PCR reads into MiXCR, producing one record per CDR3 protein. Of some 410,000 distinct CDR3 sequences detected, 20% to 25% appear once; the ten largest clones hold roughly 3.2%. No ophthalmopathy within 18 months of follow-up signified stable hyperthyroidism. The rearrangement links TRBV7-2 to TRBJ1-2, with 12 nucleotides matching TRBD1. The sequenced sample consisted of peripheral blood. This clonotype was sampled from a woman aged 18-29 years with stable Graves' hyperthyroidism. The CDR3 DNA is TGTGCCAGCAGCTTAAGGGACAGGGGGCACGGCTACACCTTC. Translation: CASSLRDRGHGYTF.